Listed below are T cell receptor beta chains from one sample, sequenced in a study of shared clonotypes between healthy human individuals. The method was immunoSEQ multiplex PCR; TCRdb's version includes in-frame clones alone and lacks a portion of them. In the table there are roughly 2,300,000 clones, about 90% of which are singletons. The sequenced material came from naive CD4+ T cells from PBMCs. These receptors were collected from a man between 18 and 29 years old in good health. Some clones in this sample may be carry-over from other donors' samples. Both conserved end residues are part of each CDR3. D genes are given only for firm matches. Expanded clones get a size class; other rows say once, few or many, or leave the size out.

clone size,J gene,V gene,D gene,CDR3 protein,CDR3 DNA
NA,TRBJ2-5,TRBV7-2,NA,CASSLVSGQETQYF,TGTGCCAGCAGCTTAGTCTCTGGCCAAGAGACCCAGTACTTC
NA,TRBJ2-7,TRBV6-1,NA,CASSEGRASSGEQYF,TGTGCCAGCAGTGAAGGGAGGGCGAGCTCGGGCGAGCAGTACTTC
NA,TRBJ2-7,TRBV20-1,NA,CSASYYEQYF,TGCAGTGCTTCCTACTACGAGCAGTACTTC
NA,TRBJ1-2,TRBV7-2,NA,CASSPPGGGGYTF,TGTGCCAGCAGCCCCCCGGGGGGCGGCGGCTACACCTTC
NA,TRBJ2-2,TRBV7-3,NA,CASSLTINTGELFF,TGTGCCAGCAGCTTAACGATCAACACCGGGGAGCTGTTTTTT
NA,TRBJ2-2,TRBV6-5,NA,CASRDRRADTGELFF,TGTGCCAGCAGGGATAGGAGGGCGGACACCGGGGAGCTGTTTTTT
NA,TRBJ1-5,TRBV7-2,NA,CASSPQTGPYSNQPQHF,TGTGCCAGCAGCCCCCAGACAGGACCTTATAGCAATCAGCCCCAGCATTTT
NA,TRBJ2-3,TRBV7-8,TRBD1,CASRPGTGRDTQYF,TGTGCCAGCCGTCCAGGGACAGGGAGGGATACGCAGTATTTT
few,TRBJ1-2,TRBV6-6,TRBD1,CASSYGTDYGYTF,TGTGCCAGCAGTTACGGGACAGACTATGGCTACACCTTC
NA,TRBJ2-7,TRBV5-3,NA,CARSLTPQRYEQYF,TGTGCCAGAAGCTTGACCCCACAGCGCTACGAGCAGTACTTC
NA,TRBJ1-2,TRBV6-5,TRBD1,CASSATGRYGYTF,TGTGCCAGCAGTGCGACAGGGAGGTATGGCTACACCTTC
once,TRBJ2-2,TRBV5-4,NA,CASSLGFGTGELFF,TGTGCCAGCAGCTTGGGTTTCGGCACCGGGGAGCTGTTTTTT
NA,TRBJ2-7,TRBV6-1,NA,CASSEATAYEQYF,TGTGCCAGCAGTGAAGCGACCGCATACGAGCAGTACTTC
NA,TRBJ1-6,TRBV30,TRBD1,CAWSAGGAGNSPLHF,TGTGCCTGGAGTGCAGGGGGCGCCGGAAATTCACCCCTCCACTTT
NA,TRBJ2-2,TRBV18,NA,CASSPYERPNTGELFF,TGTGCCAGCTCACCATACGAGAGACCTAACACCGGGGAGCTGTTTTTT
NA,TRBJ2-3,TRBV6-6,TRBD1,CASTGTGGYADTQYF,TGTGCCAGCACAGGGACAGGGGGCTATGCAGATACGCAGTATTTT
NA,TRBJ2-7,TRBV5-6,NA,CASSLAGQISPYEQYF,TGTGCCAGCAGCTTGGCAGGACAGATTTCCCCCTACGAGCAGTACTTC
NA,TRBJ2-3,TRBV5-1,NA,CASSFRQVPDTQYF,TGCGCCAGCAGCTTCAGACAGGTCCCAGATACGCAGTATTTT
NA,TRBJ2-2,TRBV5-1,TRBD1,CASSSTGGNTGELFF,TGCGCCAGCAGCTCGACAGGGGGAAACACCGGGGAGCTGTTTTTT
NA,TRBJ1-3,TRBV5-1,TRBD1,CASSLVSGTGGRNTIYF,TGCGCCAGCAGCTTGGTATCAGGGACAGGGGGCAGAAACACCATATATTTT
NA,TRBJ1-6,TRBV18,NA,CASSPPSAVQALHF,TGTGCCAGCTCCCCACCCTCAGCTGTTCAAGCCCTCCACTTT
NA,TRBJ2-1,TRBV30,TRBD2,CAWNGGRSALGDEQFF,TGTGCCTGGAACGGCGGGAGATCCGCCCTTGGGGATGAGCAGTTCTTC
NA,TRBJ2-1,TRBV5-6,TRBD2,CASSPGLDRSYNEQFF,TGTGCCAGCAGCCCGGGACTAGATCGGTCCTACAATGAGCAGTTCTTC
NA,TRBJ2-2,TRBV27,TRBD2,CASSWASGRPGELFF,TGTGCCAGCAGTTGGGCTAGCGGGAGACCCGGGGAGCTGTTTTTT
NA,TRBJ2-3,TRBV5-1,NA,CASSLAVGESDTQYF,TGCGCCAGCAGCTTGGCTGTCGGAGAGTCAGATACGCAGTATTTT
once,TRBJ2-7,TRBV29-1,TRBD1,CSVAGDRARYGEQYF,TGCAGCGTTGCGGGGGACAGGGCCAGATACGGCGAGCAGTACTTC
NA,TRBJ2-2,TRBV11-2,TRBD2,CASSPRGAGELFF,TGTGCCAGCAGCCCTCGGGGGGCCGGGGAGCTGTTTTTT
NA,TRBJ1-6,TRBV9,NA,CASSPGGTNSPLHF,TGTGCCAGCAGCCCCGGGGGGACCAATTCACCCCTCCACTTT
NA,TRBJ1-3,TRBV7-2,NA,CASSLSGAGNTIYF,TGTGCCAGCAGCTTGAGCGGAGCGGGAAACACCATATATTTT
NA,TRBJ2-7,TRBV11-2,NA,CASSLNLAIASYEQYF,TGTGCCAGCAGCCTGAACCTAGCTATCGCATCGTACGAGCAGTACTTC
NA,TRBJ2-3,TRBV18,NA,CASSPPGSSDTQYF,TGTGCCAGCTCACCCCCGGGGTCTTCAGATACGCAGTATTTT
NA,TRBJ2-7,TRBV25-1,NA,CASSESDNPYEQYF,TGTGCCAGCAGTGAATCGGACAACCCCTACGAGCAGTACTTC
NA,TRBJ1-2,TRBV9,NA,CASSVDPGAFYGYTF,TGTGCCAGCAGCGTAGACCCAGGGGCATTCTATGGCTACACCTTC
NA,TRBJ2-1,TRBV28,TRBD2,CASSSPTSEDNEQFF,TGTGCCAGCAGTTCCCCGACTAGCGAGGACAATGAGCAGTTCTTC
once,TRBJ1-1,TRBV4-3,NA,CASSQVGGGTEAFF,TGCGCCAGCAGCCAAGTAGGCGGGGGGACTGAAGCTTTCTTT
NA,TRBJ2-5,TRBV18,TRBD2,CASSPIVTSGRETQYF,TGTGCCAGCTCACCGATTGTGACTAGCGGGAGAGAGACCCAGTACTTC
NA,TRBJ1-5,TRBV12-2,NA,CASRLEVFVRGRAWDSLPQHF,TGTGCAAGTCGCTTAGAAGTGTTCGTCCGGGGGCGGGCTTGGGACTCGTTGCCCCAGCATTTT
NA,TRBJ1-2,TRBV6-1,TRBD1,CASSVSMGRQGGGYTF,TGTGCCAGCAGTGTTAGTATGGGGAGACAGGGAGGTGGCTACACCTTC
NA,TRBJ2-5,TRBV7-2,NA,CASSLVVGEETQYF,TGTGCCAGCAGCTTAGTTGTCGGAGAAGAGACCCAGTACTTC
NA,TRBJ1-1,TRBV19,NA,CASSQFDRSTEAFF,TGTGCCAGTAGTCAGTTTGACAGAAGCACTGAAGCTTTCTTT
NA,TRBJ2-3,TRBV30,TRBD1,CARRGATGFTDTQYF,TGTGCCCGTCGAGGGGCGACAGGGTTCACAGATACGCAGTATTTT
NA,TRBJ2-2,TRBV9,NA,CASSVNSLGELFF,TGTGCCAGCAGCGTAAATTCACTCGGGGAGCTGTTTTTT
NA,TRBJ2-2,TRBV5-1,NA,CASSLRQGDTGELFF,TGCGCCAGCAGCTTGCGGCAGGGTGATACCGGGGAGCTGTTTTTT
NA,TRBJ2-3,TRBV27,TRBD2,CASSLSLAGGQDTQYF,TGTGCCAGCAGTTTATCTCTAGCGGGAGGGCAAGATACGCAGTATTTT
NA,TRBJ1-3,TRBV6-1,NA,CASGLISGNTIYF,TGTGCCAGCGGACTAATCTCTGGAAACACCATATATTTT
once,TRBJ1-1,TRBV12-5,NA,CASQGHRGHTEAFF,TGTGCTAGCCAAGGCCATAGAGGGCACACTGAAGCTTTCTTT
NA,TRBJ2-5,TRBV9,NA,CASSRGGGTSQETQYF,TGTGCCAGCAGCCGTGGAGGGGGGACCAGCCAAGAGACCCAGTACTTC